Below, 20 T cell receptor beta chains from the same sample are listed, as sequenced in a study of PD-1 blockade in classical Hodgkin lymphoma. Method: immunoSEQ multiplex PCR; TCRdb's copy keeps in-frame clones and lacks some. Of around 26,000 clones in the sample, approximately 95% were seen once. Documented time point: newly diagnosed, previously untreated cHL patient sample. Sequencing was done on a sample of peripheral blood mononuclear cells (PBMCs). These receptors were collected from a human donor with classical Hodgkin lymphoma.

The chain links TRBV30 to TRBJ2-1; D is perhaps TRBD1 or TRBD2 (5 bases each). The CDR3 totals 13 residues. Germline V gene lookup returns CDR1 GTSNPN and CDR2 SVGIG (reference sequence). V gave up 3 bases and J gave up 7 bases, with 13 bases separating them. The DNA of the CDR3 is TGTGCCTGGAGGAAACCTGGGGGAAATGAGCAGTTCTTC. Residues: CAWRKPGGNEQFF.

This sequence joins TRBV5-8 and TRBJ1-1; D not resolved. The germline V and J ends were trimmed by 0 bases and 6 bases, with 6 bases remaining between them. Germline CDR1 SGHTS, CDR2 YDEGEE. The CDR3 has 12 amino acids. CDR3: CASSLDGAEAFF. As DNA, the CDR3 is TGTGCCAGCAGCTTGGATGGCGCTGAAGCTTTCTTT.

The gene calls are TRBV18 and TRBJ2-3; 12 bases fit TRBD1. The germline V gene has CDR1 KGHSH and CDR2 LQKENI. The CDR3 contains 13 residues. V dropped 3 bases and J dropped 10; count of bases not matched to a gene: 2. The CDR3 loop is CASSPGQGASQYF. For the CDR3, the DNA is TGTGCCAGCTCACCGGGACAGGGGGCTTCGCAGTATTTT.

This clone was picked up one time. The CDR3 reads CASSPVPGNNSPLHF. The CDR3 DNA reads TGCGCCAGCAGCCCTGTGCCAGGAAATAATTCACCCCTCCACTTT. The chain couples TRBV5-1 to TRBJ1-6; no firm D call. Trimming removed 4 bases at V and 5 bases at J, with 13 bases between. Germline CDR1 reads SGHRS; CDR2 reads YFSETQ. This CDR3 region has 15 residues.

The chain employs TRBV19 and TRBJ2-7, with TRBD1 matching 8 bases. The CDR3 is 13 residues long. Per the germline V gene, CDR1 is LNHDA and CDR2 is SQIVND (reference sequence). With V trimmed by 4 bases and J by 1 base, 0 bases remained unmatched. The chain's CDR3 is CASSRQGSYEQYF. For the CDR3, the DNA is TGTGCCAGTAGTAGACAGGGGTCCTACGAGCAGTACTTC.

V and J are TRBV25-1 and TRBJ1-2; D may be TRBD1 (6 bases). Germline CDR1 MGHDK, CDR2 SYGVNS. The CDR3 is 14 amino acids. The V gene lost 3 bases and the J gene lost 7 bases, with 15 bases spanning the gap. CDR3 loop: CASSEPGGGRGYTF. The DNA for the CDR3 is TGTGCCAGCAGTGAGCCGGGAGGGGGGCGTGGCTACACCTTC.

The genes are TRBV30 and TRBJ2-6; D gene unclear. Germline CDR1 and CDR2: GTSNPN and SVGIG (reference sequence). This CDR3 contains 15 residues. Trimming removed 3 bases at V and 0 bases at J, with 9 bases between. The chain's CDR3 is CAWSHTISGANVLTF. The DNA for the CDR3 is TGTGCCTGGAGCCACACCATCTCTGGGGCCAACGTCCTGACTTTC.

The chain couples TRBV9 to TRBJ2-3; D is possibly TRBD2 (5 bases). The V end lost 0 bases, the J end lost 3 bases, and 11 bases lay between the germline ends. Germline loops: CDR1 SGDLS, CDR2 YYNGEE. This CDR3 region has 15 residues. CDR3 nucleotides: TGTGCCAGCAGCGTAGAATCGGGGAAGACAGATACGCAGTATTTT. Translation: CASSVESGKTDTQYF.

J is TRBJ2-3 and V is TRBV5-1; weak D call: TRBD2 (5 bases). Looked up from germline, CDR1 is SGHRS and CDR2 is YFSETQ. CDR3 length: 16 amino acids. V lost 3 bases to trimming and J lost 1 base, with 15 bases between them. Written as DNA, the CDR3 is TGCGCCAGCAGCTCACCCGGGGAAGTGGGCACAGATACGCAGTATTTT. Its translation is CASSSPGEVGTDTQYF.

The chain combines TRBV11-2 with TRBJ2-7; 8 bases align to TRBD2. This CDR3 has 14 amino acids. Germline V lookup: CDR1 SGHAT, CDR2 FQNNGV. V dropped 7 bases and J dropped 4; count of bases not matched to a gene: 9. Here the CDR3 reads CASTPAGVGYEQYF. The CDR3 DNA reads as TGTGCCAGCACCCCAGCGGGAGTGGGATACGAGCAGTACTTC.

The genes are TRBV4-3 and TRBJ2-3; tentatively, D is TRBD1 (5 bases). Germline V CDR1 and CDR2: LGHNA, YSLEER. The CDR3 is 13 amino acids. With 0 bases removed from V and 7 bases from J, the gap between germline ends came to 8 bases. This CDR3 is CASSQDLGHTQYF. The CDR3 bases are TGCGCCAGCAGCCAAGATCTGGGGCATACGCAGTATTTT.

V is TRBV14 and J is TRBJ2-2; D ambiguous. This CDR3 contains 13 residues. Germline CDR1 is SGHDN and CDR2 is FVKESK. V was trimmed by 3 bases and J by 3 bases, leaving 5 bases between them. CDR3 amino acids: CASSQKHTGELFF. For the CDR3, the DNA is TGTGCCAGCAGCCAGAAACACACCGGGGAGCTGTTTTTT.

The chain uses TRBV4-3 and TRBJ1-2, with D hard to call. Looked up from germline, CDR1 is LGHNA and CDR2 is YSLEER. The CDR3 has 14 amino acids. V lost 0 bases to trimming and J lost 2 bases, with 7 bases between them. The CDR3 DNA reads TGCGCCAGCAGCCAAGATCTGGGGAACTATGGCTACACCTTC. It specifies CASSQDLGNYGYTF.

The chain uses TRBV5-5 and TRBJ2-4; 8 bases are shared with TRBD2. Trimming removed 0 bases from V and 9 bases from J; junction bases left unmatched: 5. Germline values: CDR1 SGHKS, CDR2 YYEKEE (reference sequence). This CDR3 has 14 residues. As DNA, the CDR3 is TGTGCCAGCAGCTTGGAAGCGGGGGCTAGCATTCAGTACTTC. Translated, it gives CASSLEAGASIQYF.

This chain links TRBV2 with TRBJ1-6; 7 bases are a match to TRBD1. CDR3 length: 16 residues. Germline assignment: CDR1 SNHLY and CDR2 FYNNEI. Trimming removed 0 bases from V and 9 bases from J; junction bases left unmatched: 8. Here the CDR3 reads CASSEATGWMSSPLHF. The CDR3 nucleotides are TGTGCCAGCAGTGAAGCGACAGGGTGGATGAGTTCACCCCTCCACTTT.

The DNA of the CDR3 is TGTGCCAGCAGCTTAGTCGGCAATAAAGGAAACACCATATATTTT. It specifies CASSLVGNKGNTIYF. The rearrangement links TRBV7-8 to TRBJ1-3; D ambiguous. This CDR3 spans 15 amino acids. Germline assignment: CDR1 SGHVS and CDR2 FQNEAQ. The germline V and J ends were trimmed by 1 base and 4 bases, with 11 bases remaining between them. Drawing the rest from reference TRBV7-8 and TRBJ1-3, the complete variable domain is GAGVSQSPRYKVAKRGQDVALRCDPISGHVSLFWYQQALGQGPEFLTYFQNEAQLDKSGLPSDRFFAERPEGSVSTLKIQRTQQEDSAVYLCASSLVGNKGNTIYFGEGSWLTVV.

This sequence joins TRBV15 and TRBJ2-3; 12 bases map to TRBD1. V shed 5 bases, J shed 6 bases, and the junction held 12 bases outside the gene matches. This CDR3 is 17 amino acids long. The germline V gene has CDR1 LNHNV and CDR2 YYDKDF (reference sequence). CDR3 DNA: TGTGCCACCAGCGAGTTCCAGGGACAGGGGGCTGCGGATACGCAGTATTTT. This codes for CATSEFQGQGAADTQYF.

This clone came up once. The chain employs TRBV28 and TRBJ1-5, with D perhaps TRBD1 (6 bases). CDR3 size: 14 residues. The germline V and J ends were trimmed by 7 bases and 7 bases, with 17 bases remaining between them. Looked up from germline, CDR1 is MDHEN and CDR2 is SYDVKM. CDR3 region: CASTPIGGRQPQHF. CDR3 DNA: TGTGCCAGCACTCCAATCGGGGGCCGGCAGCCCCAGCATTTT.

The chain recombines TRBV2 with TRBJ2-5; TRBD2 matches at 11 bases. V lost 4 bases and J lost 1; bases outside the gene matches: 2. The CDR3 length is 15 residues. The germline gives CDR1 SNHLY, CDR2 FYNNEI. The CDR3 is CASSATSGAQETQYF. The CDR3 DNA reads TGTGCCAGCAGTGCGACTAGCGGGGCCCAAGAGACCCAGTACTTC.

The chain joins TRBV23-1 to TRBJ1-4, with 8 positions matching TRBD1. TRBV23-1 is classed as an ORF, of uncertain function. This CDR3 region has 18 residues. V shed 3 bases and J 4 bases; nucleotides not matched to a gene: 13. The CDR3 reads CASSHPDRGRVLNEKLFF. The CDR3 region has the DNA TGCGCCAGCAGTCACCCCGACAGGGGAAGGGTCCTTAATGAAAAACTGTTTTTT.